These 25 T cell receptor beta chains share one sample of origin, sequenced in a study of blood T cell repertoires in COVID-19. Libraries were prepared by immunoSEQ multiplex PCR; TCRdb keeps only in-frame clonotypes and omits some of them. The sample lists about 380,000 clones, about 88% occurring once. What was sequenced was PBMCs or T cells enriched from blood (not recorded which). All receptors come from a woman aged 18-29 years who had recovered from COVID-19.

In DNA, the CDR3 is TGTGCCAGCCGAGGTGTGAAGCCTGAAGCTTTCTTT. Translating it yields CASRGVKPEAFF. The rearrangement uses TRBV19 and TRBJ1-1; no firm D call. V lost 9 bases, J lost 6 bases, and 14 bases lay in between. Germline V gives CDR1 LNHDA, CDR2 SQIVND (reference sequence). CDR3 length: 12 residues.

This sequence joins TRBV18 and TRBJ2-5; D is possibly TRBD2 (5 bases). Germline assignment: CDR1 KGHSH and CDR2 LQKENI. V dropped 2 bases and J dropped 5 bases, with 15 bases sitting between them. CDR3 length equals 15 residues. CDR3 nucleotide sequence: TGTGCCAGCTCACCAAGGCGAGGGTATTATGAGACCCAGTACTTC. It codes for CASSPRRGYYETQYF.

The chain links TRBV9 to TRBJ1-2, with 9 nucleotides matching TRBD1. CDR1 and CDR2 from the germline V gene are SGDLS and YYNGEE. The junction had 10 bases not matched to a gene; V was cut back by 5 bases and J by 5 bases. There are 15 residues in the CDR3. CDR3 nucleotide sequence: TGTGCCAGCAGGGGGGGACAGGGTGACCTTTATGGCTACACCTTC. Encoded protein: CASRGGQGDLYGYTF.

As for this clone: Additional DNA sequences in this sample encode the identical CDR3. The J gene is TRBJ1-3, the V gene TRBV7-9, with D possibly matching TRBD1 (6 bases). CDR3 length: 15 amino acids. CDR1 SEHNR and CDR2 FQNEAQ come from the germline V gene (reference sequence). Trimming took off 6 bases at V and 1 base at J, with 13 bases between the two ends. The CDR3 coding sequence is TGTGCCAGCAGTTCAGGGGAGGGATCTGGAAACACCATATATTTT. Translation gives CASSSGEGSGNTIYF.

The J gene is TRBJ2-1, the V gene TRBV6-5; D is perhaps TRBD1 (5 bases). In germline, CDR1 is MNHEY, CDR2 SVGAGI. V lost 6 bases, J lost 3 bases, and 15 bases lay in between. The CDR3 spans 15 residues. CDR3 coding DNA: TGTGCCAGCAGCTCGGACATCCCCAGCTACAATGAGCAGTTCTTC. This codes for CASSSDIPSYNEQFF.

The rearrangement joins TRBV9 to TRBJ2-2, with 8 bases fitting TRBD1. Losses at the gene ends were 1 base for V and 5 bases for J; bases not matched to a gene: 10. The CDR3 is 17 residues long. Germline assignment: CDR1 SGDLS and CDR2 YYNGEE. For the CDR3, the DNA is TGTGCCAGCAGCGTATCTACGGACAGGGCGTGGACCGGGGAGCTGTTTTTT. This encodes CASSVSTDRAWTGELFF.

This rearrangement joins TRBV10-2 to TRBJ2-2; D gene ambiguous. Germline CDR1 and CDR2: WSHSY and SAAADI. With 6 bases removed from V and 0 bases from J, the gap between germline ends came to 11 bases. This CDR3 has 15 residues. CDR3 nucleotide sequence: TGCGCCAGCAGAATTTCCATAGCGAACACCGGGGAGCTGTTTTTT. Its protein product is CASRISIANTGELFF.

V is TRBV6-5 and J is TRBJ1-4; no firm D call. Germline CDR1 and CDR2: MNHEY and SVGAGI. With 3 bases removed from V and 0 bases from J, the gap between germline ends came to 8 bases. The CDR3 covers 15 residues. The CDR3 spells CASSYKRATNEKLFF. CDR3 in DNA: TGTGCCAGCAGTTATAAACGCGCAACTAATGAAAAACTGTTTTTT.

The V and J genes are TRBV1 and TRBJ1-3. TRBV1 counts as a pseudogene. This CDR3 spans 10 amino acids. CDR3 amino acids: CPAGGNTIYF. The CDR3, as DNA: TGCCCCGCGGGCGGAAACACCATATATTTT.

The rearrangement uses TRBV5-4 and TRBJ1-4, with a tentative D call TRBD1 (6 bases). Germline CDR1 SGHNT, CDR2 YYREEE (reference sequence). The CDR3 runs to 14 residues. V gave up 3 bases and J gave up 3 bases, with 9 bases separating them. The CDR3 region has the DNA TGTGCCAGCAGCTCGGGGGGGCCTAATGAAAAACTGTTTTTT. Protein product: CASSSGGPNEKLFF. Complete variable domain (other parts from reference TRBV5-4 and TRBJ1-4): ETGVTQSPTHLIKTRGQQVTLRCSSQSGHNTVSWYQQALGQGPQFIFQYYREEENGRGNFPPRFSGLQFPNYSSELNVNALELDDSALYLCASSSGGPNEKLFFGSGTQLSVL.

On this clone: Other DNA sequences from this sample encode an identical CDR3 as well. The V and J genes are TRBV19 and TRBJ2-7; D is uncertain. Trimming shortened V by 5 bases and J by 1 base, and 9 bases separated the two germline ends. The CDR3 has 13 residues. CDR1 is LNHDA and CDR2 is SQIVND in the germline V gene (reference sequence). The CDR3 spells CASSPGVSYEQYF. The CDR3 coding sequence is TGTGCCAGTAGTCCTGGAGTATCCTACGAGCAGTACTTC.

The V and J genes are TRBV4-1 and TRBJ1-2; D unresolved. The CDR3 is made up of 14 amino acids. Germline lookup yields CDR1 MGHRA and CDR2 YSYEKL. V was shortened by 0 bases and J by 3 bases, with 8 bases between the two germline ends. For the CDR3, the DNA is TGCGCCAGCAGCCAAGATGCCAGCGACTATGGCTACACCTTC. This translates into CASSQDASDYGYTF.

CDR3 DNA sequence: TGTGCCTGGAGTCCCCTGGGCGGGAATTCACCCCTCCACTTT. Its translation is CAWSPLGGNSPLHF. V and J are TRBV30 and TRBJ1-6; D is unclear. V lost 2 bases and J 7 bases, leaving 12 bases between the germline ends. In germline, CDR1 is GTSNPN, CDR2 SVGIG (reference sequence). The CDR3 contains 14 residues.

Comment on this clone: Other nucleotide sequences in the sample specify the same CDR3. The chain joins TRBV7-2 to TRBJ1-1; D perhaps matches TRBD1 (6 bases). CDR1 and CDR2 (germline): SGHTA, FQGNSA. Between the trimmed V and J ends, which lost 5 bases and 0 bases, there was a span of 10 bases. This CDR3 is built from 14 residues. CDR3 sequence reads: CASSPGQLNTEAFF. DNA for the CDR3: TGTGCCAGCAGCCCGGGACAATTGAACACTGAAGCTTTCTTT.

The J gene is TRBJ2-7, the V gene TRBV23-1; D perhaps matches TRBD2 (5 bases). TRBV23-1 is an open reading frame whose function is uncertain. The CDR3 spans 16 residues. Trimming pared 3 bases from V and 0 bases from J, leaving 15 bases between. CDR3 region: CASSHGEGPNSYEQYF. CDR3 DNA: TGCGCCAGCAGTCACGGAGAGGGCCCGAACTCCTACGAGCAGTACTTC.

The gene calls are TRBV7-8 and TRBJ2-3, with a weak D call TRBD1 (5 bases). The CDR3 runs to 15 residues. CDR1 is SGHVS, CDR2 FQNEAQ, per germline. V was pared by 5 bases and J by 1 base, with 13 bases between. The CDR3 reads CASSPPGAGTDTQYF. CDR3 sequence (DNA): TGTGCCAGCAGCCCTCCTGGGGCAGGCACAGATACGCAGTATTTT.

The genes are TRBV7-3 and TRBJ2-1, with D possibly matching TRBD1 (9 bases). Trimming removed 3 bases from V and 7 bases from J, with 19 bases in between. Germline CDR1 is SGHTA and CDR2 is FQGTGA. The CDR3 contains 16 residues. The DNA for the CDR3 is TGTGCCAGCAGCTTCGGGAGGGGGACAGGGATGAATGAGCAGTTCTTC. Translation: CASSFGRGTGMNEQFF.

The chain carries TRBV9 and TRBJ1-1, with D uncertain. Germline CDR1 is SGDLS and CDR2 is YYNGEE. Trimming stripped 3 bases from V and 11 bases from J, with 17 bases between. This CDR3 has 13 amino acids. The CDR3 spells CASSGPGRAGAFF. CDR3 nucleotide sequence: TGTGCCAGCAGCGGGCCGGGGAGGGCGGGCGCTTTCTTT.

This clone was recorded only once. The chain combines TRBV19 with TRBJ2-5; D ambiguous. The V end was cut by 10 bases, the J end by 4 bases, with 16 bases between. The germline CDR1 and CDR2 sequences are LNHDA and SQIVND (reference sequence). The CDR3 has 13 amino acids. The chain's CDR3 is CATSPRLRETQYF. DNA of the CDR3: TGTGCCACCTCACCCCGGTTAAGAGAGACCCAGTACTTC.

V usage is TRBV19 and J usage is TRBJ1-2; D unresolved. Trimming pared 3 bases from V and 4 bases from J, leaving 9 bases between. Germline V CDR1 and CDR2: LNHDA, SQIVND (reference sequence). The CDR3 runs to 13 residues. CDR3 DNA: TGTGCCAGTAGTATCCCCCTAGCCTATGGCTACACCTTC. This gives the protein CASSIPLAYGYTF. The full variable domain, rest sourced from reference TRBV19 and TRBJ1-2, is DGGITQSPKYLFRKEGQNVTLSCEQNLNHDAMYWYRQDPGQGLRLIYYSQIVNDFQKGDIAEGYSVSREKKESFPLTVTSAQKNPTAFYLCASSIPLAYGYTFGSGTRLTVV.

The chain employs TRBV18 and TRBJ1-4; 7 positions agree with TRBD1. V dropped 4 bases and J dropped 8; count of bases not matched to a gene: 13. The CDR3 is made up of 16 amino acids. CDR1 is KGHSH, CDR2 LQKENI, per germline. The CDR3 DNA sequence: TGTGCCAGCTCACTCCCTCCGCAGGGGGACCGGGAAAAACTGTTTTTT. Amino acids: CASSLPPQGDREKLFF.

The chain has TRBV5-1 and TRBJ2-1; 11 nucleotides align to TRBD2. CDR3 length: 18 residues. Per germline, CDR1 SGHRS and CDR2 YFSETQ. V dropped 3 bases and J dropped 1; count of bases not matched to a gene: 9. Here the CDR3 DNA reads TGCGCCAGCAGCTGGGGGCCCGCTAGCGGGGGGTCCTACAATGAGCAGTTCTTC. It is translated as CASSWGPASGGSYNEQFF.

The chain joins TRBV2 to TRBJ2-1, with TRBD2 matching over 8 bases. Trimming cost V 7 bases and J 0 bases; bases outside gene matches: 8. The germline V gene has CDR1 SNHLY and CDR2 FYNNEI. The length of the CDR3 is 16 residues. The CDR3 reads CASILSGGYSYNEQFF. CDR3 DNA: TGTGCCAGCATTTTAAGCGGGGGTTACTCCTACAATGAGCAGTTCTTC.

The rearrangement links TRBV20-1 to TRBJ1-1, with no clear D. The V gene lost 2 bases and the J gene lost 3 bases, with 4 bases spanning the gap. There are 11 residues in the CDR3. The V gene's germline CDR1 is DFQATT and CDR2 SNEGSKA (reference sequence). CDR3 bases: TGCAGTGCTAGACCCTACACTGAAGCTTTCTTT. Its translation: CSARPYTEAFF.

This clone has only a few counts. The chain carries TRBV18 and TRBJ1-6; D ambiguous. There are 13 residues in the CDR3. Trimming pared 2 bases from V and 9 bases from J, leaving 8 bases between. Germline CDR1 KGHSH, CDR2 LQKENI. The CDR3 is CASSPGGPSPLHF. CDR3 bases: TGTGCCAGCTCACCAGGCGGGCCTTCACCCCTCCACTTT.